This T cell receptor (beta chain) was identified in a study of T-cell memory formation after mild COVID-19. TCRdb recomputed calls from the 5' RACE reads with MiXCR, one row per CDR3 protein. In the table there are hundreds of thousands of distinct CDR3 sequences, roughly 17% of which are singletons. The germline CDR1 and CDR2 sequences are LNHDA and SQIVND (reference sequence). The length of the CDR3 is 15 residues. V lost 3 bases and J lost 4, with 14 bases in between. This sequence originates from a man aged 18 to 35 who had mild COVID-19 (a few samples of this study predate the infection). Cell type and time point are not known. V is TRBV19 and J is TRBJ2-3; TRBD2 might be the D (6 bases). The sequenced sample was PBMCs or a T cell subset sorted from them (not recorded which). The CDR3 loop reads CASSIRGDRADTQYF. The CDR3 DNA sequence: TGTGCCAGTAGTATCCGCGGGGACCGGGCAGATACGCAGTATTTT.